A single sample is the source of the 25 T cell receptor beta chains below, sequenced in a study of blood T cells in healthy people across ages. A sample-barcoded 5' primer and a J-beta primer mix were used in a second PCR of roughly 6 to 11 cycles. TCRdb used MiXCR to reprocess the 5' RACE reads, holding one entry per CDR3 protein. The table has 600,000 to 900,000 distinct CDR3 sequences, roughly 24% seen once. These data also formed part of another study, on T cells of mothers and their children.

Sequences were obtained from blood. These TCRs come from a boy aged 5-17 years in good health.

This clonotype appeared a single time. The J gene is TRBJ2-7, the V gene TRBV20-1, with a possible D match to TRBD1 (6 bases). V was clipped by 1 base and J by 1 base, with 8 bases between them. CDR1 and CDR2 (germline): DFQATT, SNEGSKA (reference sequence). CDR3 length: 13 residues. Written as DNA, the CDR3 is TGCAGTGCTAGAGTTCAGGGGTCCTACGAGCAGTACTTC. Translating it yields CSARVQGSYEQYF.

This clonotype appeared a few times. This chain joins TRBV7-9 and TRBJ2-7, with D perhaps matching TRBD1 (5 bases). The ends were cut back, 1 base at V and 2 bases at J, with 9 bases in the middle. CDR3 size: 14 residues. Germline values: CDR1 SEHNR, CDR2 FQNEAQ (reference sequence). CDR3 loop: CASSLGTTTYEQYF. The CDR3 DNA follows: TGTGCCAGCAGCTTAGGGACAACCACCTACGAGCAGTACTTC.

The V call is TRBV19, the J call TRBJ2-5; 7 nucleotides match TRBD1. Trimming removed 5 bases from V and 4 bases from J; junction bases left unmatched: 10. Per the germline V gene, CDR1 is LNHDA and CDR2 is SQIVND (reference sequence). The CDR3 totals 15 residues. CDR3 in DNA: TGTGCCAGTAGTTTCCGTCGACAGGGTCGAGAGACCCAGTACTTC. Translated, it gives CASSFRRQGRETQYF.

In DNA form, the CDR3 reads TGTGCCAGCAGTGAAGGAGCCATCCCTTTTGGGCAGTACTTC. This encodes CASSEGAIPFGQYF. This sequence joins TRBV2 and TRBJ2-7, with D unresolved. The CDR3 sequence is 14 residues long. The germline V gene encodes CDR1 SNHLY and CDR2 FYNNEI. The V gene lost 1 base and the J gene lost 9 bases, with 16 bases spanning the gap.

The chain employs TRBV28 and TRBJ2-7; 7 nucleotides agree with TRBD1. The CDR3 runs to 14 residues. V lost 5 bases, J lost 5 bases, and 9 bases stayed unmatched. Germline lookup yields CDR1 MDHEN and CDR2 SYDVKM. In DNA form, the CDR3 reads TGTGCCAGCAGTCCGAGACAGGGTCTCAACGAGCAGTACTTC. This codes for CASSPRQGLNEQYF.

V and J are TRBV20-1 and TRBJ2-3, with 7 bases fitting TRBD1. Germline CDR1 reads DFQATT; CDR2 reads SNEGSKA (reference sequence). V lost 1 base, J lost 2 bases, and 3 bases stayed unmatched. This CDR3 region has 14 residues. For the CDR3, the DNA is TGCAGTGCTAGAGTAACAGGGGTCACAGATACGCAGTATTTT. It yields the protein CSARVTGVTDTQYF.

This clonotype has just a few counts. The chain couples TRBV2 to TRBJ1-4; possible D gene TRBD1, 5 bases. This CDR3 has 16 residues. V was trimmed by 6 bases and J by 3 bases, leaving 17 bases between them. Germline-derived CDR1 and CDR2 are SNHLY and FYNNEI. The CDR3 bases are TGTGCCAGCAGCGATGGGCTTAGGGGACCTAATGAAAAACTGTTTTTT. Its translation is CASSDGLRGPNEKLFF.

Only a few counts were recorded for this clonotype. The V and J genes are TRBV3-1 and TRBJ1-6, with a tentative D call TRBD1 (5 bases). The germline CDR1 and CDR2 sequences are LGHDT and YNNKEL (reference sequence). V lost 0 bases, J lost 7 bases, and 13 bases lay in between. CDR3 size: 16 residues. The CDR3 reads CASSQDPGQVNSPLHF. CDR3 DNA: TGTGCCAGCAGCCAAGATCCCGGACAAGTAAATTCACCCCTCCACTTT.

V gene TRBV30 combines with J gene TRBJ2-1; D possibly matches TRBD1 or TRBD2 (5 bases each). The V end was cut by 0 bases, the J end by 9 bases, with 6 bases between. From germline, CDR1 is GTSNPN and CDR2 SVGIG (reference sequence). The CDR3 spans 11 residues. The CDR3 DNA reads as TGTGCCTGGAGTGTGGGGGTTGAGCAGTTCTTC. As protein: CAWSVGVEQFF. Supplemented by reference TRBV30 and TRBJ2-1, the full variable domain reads SQTIHQWPATLVQPVGSPLSLECTVEGTSNPNLYWYRQAAGRGLQLLFYSVGIGQISSEVPQNLSASRPQDRQFILSSKKLLLSDSGFYLCAWSVGVEQFFGPGTRLTVL.

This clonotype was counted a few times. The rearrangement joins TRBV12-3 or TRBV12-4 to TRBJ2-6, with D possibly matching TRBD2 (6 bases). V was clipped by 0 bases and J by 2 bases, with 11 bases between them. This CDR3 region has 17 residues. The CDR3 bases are TGTGCCAGCAGTTTAGCCGGAGGGGCCACTGGGGCCAACGTCCTGACTTTC. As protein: CASSLAGGATGANVLTF.

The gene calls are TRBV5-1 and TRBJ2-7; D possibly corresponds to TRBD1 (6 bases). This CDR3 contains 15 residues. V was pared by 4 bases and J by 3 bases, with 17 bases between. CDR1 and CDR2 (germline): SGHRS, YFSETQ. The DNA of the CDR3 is TGCGCCAGCAGCCCGGAAACAGGGACACTCTACGAGCAGTACTTC. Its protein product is CASSPETGTLYEQYF.

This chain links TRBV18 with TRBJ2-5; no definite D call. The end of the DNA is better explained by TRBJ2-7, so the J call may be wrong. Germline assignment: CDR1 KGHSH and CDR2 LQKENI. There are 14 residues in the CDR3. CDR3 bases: TGTGCCAGCTCACCAAGGGAAATGGATTACGAGCAGTACTTC. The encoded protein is CASSPREMDYEQYF.

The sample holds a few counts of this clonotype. Here the CDR3 reads CASSQGGQGSEKLFF. The CDR3 DNA reads as TGCGCCAGCAGCCAGGGTGGACAGGGGTCTGAAAAACTGTTTTTT. V usage is TRBV4-1 and J usage is TRBJ1-4, with 9 bases aligning to TRBD1. The germline CDR1 and CDR2 sequences are MGHRA and YSYEKL. Unmatched junction bases numbered 6, after V lost 3 bases and J lost 7 bases. The CDR3 totals 15 residues.

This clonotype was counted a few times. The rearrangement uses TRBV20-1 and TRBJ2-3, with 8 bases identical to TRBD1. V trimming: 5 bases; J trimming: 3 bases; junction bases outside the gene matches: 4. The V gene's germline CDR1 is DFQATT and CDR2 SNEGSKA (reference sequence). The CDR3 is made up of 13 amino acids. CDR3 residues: CSAPDRATDTQYF. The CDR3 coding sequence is TGCAGTGCTCCGGACAGGGCGACAGATACGCAGTATTTT.

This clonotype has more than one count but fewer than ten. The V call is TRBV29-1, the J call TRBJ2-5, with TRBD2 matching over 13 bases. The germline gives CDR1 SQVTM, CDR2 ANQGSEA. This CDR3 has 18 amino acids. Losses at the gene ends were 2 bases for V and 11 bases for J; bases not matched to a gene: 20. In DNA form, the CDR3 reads TGCAGCGTTGAAAGGGCCGGAAGGACTAGCGGGGGTCTCTTGAGGCAGTACTTC. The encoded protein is CSVERAGRTSGGLLRQYF. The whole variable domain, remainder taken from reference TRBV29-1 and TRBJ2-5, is SAVISQKPSRDICQRGTSLTIQCQVDSQVTMMFWYRQQPGQSLTLIATANQGSEATYESGFVIDKFPISRPNLTFSTLTVSNMSPEDSSIYLCSVERAGRTSGGLLRQYFGPGTRLLVL.

CDR3 region: CSVGGNTGELFF. The CDR3 nucleotides are TGCAGTGTCGGGGGGAATACCGGGGAGCTGTTTTTT. The rearrangement links TRBV20-1 to TRBJ2-2; the match to TRBD2 covers 7 bases. CDR1 and CDR2 from the germline V gene are DFQATT and SNEGSKA (reference sequence). After removal of 7 bases from V and 5 bases from J, the junction contained 4 bases not matched to a gene. This CDR3 region has 12 residues.

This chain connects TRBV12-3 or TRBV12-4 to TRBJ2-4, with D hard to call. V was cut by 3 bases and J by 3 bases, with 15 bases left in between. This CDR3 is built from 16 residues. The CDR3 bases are TGTGCCAGCAGTTTTTTTTGGGCCTGGGGCAAAAACATTCAGTACTTC. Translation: CASSFFWAWGKNIQYF.

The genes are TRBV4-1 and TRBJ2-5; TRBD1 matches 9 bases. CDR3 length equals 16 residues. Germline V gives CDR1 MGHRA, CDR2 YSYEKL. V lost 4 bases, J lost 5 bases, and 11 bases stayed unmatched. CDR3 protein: CASSPSRDRVFETQYF. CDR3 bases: TGCGCCAGCAGCCCAAGCCGGGACAGGGTGTTCGAGACCCAGTACTTC.

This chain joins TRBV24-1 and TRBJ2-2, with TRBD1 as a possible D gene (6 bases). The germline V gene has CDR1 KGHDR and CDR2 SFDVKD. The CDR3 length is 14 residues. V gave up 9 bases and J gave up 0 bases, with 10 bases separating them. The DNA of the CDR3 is TGTGCCACCTCTTGGACAGCGAACACCGGGGAGCTGTTTTTT. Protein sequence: CATSWTANTGELFF.

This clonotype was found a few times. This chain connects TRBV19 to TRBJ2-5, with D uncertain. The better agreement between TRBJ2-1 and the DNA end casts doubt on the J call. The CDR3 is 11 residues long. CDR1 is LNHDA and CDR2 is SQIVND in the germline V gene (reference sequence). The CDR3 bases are TGTGCCAGTAGTATGGGCGGTGAGCAGTTCTTC. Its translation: CASSMGGEQFF.

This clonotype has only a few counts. CDR3 sequence: CAIRGQGPGGETQYF. CDR3 DNA sequence: TGTGCCATCAGGGGACAGGGGCCGGGAGGGGAGACCCAGTACTTC. The chain joins TRBV10-3 to TRBJ2-5; 10 bases are a match to TRBD1. With 6 bases clipped from V and 5 bases from J, the junction kept 9 bases outside the gene matches. The CDR3 runs to 15 residues. Germline lookup yields CDR1 ENHRY and CDR2 SYGVKD.

This CDR3 is CASSQGLAGARGELFF. The CDR3 DNA is TGTGCCAGCAGCCAAGGGCTAGCGGGGGCCAGGGGGGAGCTGTTTTTT. The chain combines TRBV3-1 with TRBJ2-2; 10 bases agree with TRBD2. V was pared by 1 base and J by 8 bases, with 7 bases of the junction left unmatched. The CDR3 extends over 16 amino acids. Germline CDR1 LGHDT, CDR2 YNNKEL (reference sequence).

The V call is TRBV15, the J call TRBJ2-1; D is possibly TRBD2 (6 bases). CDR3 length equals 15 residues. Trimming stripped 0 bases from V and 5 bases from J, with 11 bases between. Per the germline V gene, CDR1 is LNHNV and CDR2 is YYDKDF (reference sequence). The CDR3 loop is CATSRDLEGHNEQFF. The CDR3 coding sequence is TGTGCCACCAGCAGAGATTTGGAGGGGCACAATGAGCAGTTCTTC.

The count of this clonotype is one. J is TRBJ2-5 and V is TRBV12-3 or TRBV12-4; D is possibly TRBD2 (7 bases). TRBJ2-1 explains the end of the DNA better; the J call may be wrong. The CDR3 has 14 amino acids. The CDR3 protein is CASSLGGGAWEQFF. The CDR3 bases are TGTGCCAGCAGTTTAGGGGGGGGGGCTTGGGAGCAGTTCTTC.

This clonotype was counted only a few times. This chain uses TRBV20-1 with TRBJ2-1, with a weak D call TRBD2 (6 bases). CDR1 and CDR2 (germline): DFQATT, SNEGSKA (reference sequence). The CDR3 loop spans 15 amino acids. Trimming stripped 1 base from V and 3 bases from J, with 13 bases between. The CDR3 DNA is TGCAGTGCTAGAGCCTCTGGGCGGGGCTACAATGAGCAGTTCTTC. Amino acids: CSARASGRGYNEQFF.